This TCR beta chain is from a study of shared clonotypes between healthy human individuals (TCRdb year 2020). Regarding the complete study: Three men and two women, aged 18 to 49 years, made up the cohort. For each donor, CD4 naive and CD4 memory were each given three plates, CD8 naive was given two plates, and CD8 memory was given one plate. To estimate repertoire size and how much clonotype sharing occurs between individuals, the study deeply sequenced the blood TCR repertoires of several healthy adults. Libraries were prepared and TCR repertoires were sequenced by different laboratories using diverse techniques, in order to increase sequencing depth and limit assay-specific biases. Per donor, leukapheresis produced somewhere between about 0.9 and 10 billion PBMCs. Results and caveats for the whole study, not just this receptor: Clonotypes shared by all four sorted-subset donors showed higher generation probabilities than non-shared clonotypes. Sampling was restricted to blood, and TCR repertoires in tissues likely differ from the TCR repertoires found in blood. Even with the large sequencing depth, rarefaction of the sorted-subset datasets indicated that sequencing was incomplete. Because the study included a small number of donors, the genetic and exposure-history diversity represented was limited. Sharing across several donors was observed for about 5% of naive CD4, under 4% of naive CD8, about 2.5% of memory CD4, and roughly 0.4% of memory CD8 clonotypes. Estimated clonotype richness was generally larger for naive than for memory subsets. Based on pairwise subsampling, the degree of clonotype sharing among donors was expected to be affected by sequencing depth.

In regard to this clone: The target of this receptor is not known. Base qualities are missing; no much larger clone stands one base away.

For the CD8 naive samples, CD45RO-negative cells were positively selected for CCR7, yielding a CD45RA+CCR7+ population from which TemRA cells were excluded. Healthy HIV-negative adults with no recently reported acute infections or vaccinations were included as donors. Every donor was a Caucasian adult residing in Nashville, Tennessee, USA. After blood collection by leukapheresis, PBMCs were isolated using Ficoll-Histopaque density gradient centrifugation and then cryopreserved in the vapor phase of liquid nitrogen. Analytical flow cytometry was used to check the purity and quantity of every magnetically sorted T cell population. From each sorted fraction, genomic DNA was isolated and quantified by UV absorbance on a Nanodrop 2000c. Using the deep immunoSEQ assay, multiplex PCR amplified TCR CDR3 regions from genomic DNA. Genomic DNA extracted from each cell subset was distributed evenly over all wells of several immunoSEQ 96-well plates, and each plate served as one replicate. For sorted subsets, around 200 ng genomic DNA, equal to tens of thousands of T cell genomes, was loaded into each replicate PCR. Purified libraries were measured with a Qubit 3.0 fluorometer, size-checked on a Bioanalyzer 2100, and measured again with the KAPA Library Quantification kit. Every immunoSEQ 96-well plate was sequenced on a dedicated single-read 150-cycle Illumina NextSeq 550 flow cell. In the original analysis: The immunoSEQ output contained only junctional sequences without quality scores, so filtering could not match that applied to full-length reads. Sequences were annotated with PyIR, a Python wrapper for IgBLAST v1.9, and V/J genes and CDR3 were assigned using IMGT germline references. Reads were filtered out if the reads had weak V/J assignments (E-value above 1e-6), no CDR3, stop codons, out-of-frame junctions, or ambiguous translated residues. A V3J clonotype was defined by an identical inferred V gene, J gene, and CDR3 amino acid sequence. To compute the percentage overlap between repertoires, the number of shared unique clonotypes was divided by the size of the smaller repertoire. Repertoire richness was assessed with RTK rarefaction, the Chao1 estimator, and Recon v2.1 estimates of unobserved clonotypes. OLGA was used to compute generation probabilities for all TCRbeta clonotypes that the gDNA method yielded from a handful of donors. TCRdb's version of the immuneACCESS table is confined to in-frame rearrangements and falls short of the full clone set. An unresolved V gene accounts for under half of the shortfall where checked; the remainder is of unknown origin. The DNA was the basis for D and trimming; V, J and clone size are from that table. In all, the sample holds over 2 million clones, and approximately 94% of those were seen once. In total, the top ten clones hold 0.85% to 1.3% of the sample.

What was sequenced was naive CD8+ T cells sorted from blood. In the paper's terms, the cell subset or site label means: CD45RA+CCR7+. This receptor was taken from a man aged 18 to 35 in good health.

The CDR3 reads CASSQEYGGAVGELFF. The DNA reads TGTGCCAGCAGCCAAGAGTACGGGGGGGCCGTCGGGGAGCTGTTTTTT. This receptor chain uses TRBV4-2 and TRBJ2-2; 8 junctional bases match TRBD2. Inclusive of the bounding cysteine and phenylalanine, the CDR3 is 16 residues long. Only the CDR3 DNA stays, 48 bases, in frame from base 1. Germline trimming amounts to 0 bases on V and 7 bases on J, with 7 as the count of junction bases outside the gene matches. Taken from the germline V gene, the CDR1 and CDR2 loops are LGHNA and YNFKEQ.